This TCR beta chain was recovered during a study of T-cell reconstitution after alpha-beta-depleted transplantation in children. General observations from the study: Surviving recipient T cells and thymic progenitors produced the high day-60 TCRbeta diversity seen in some patients. Newly produced T cells mostly provided counts and TCRbeta diversity after one year, as hyperexpanded clones declined. Reported findings indicate that, about two months after transplant, alpha-beta T cells came from several hundred expanded clones, which were derived from non-depleted graft cells.

V lost 4 bases, J lost 0 bases, and 14 bases lay in between. This CDR3 has 16 amino acids. Germline V gene data show CDR1 as LGHNA and CDR2 as YNFKEQ. The TCRbeta library was prepared with unique molecular identifiers. One entry per CDR3 protein, called by TCRdb with MiXCR from the PCR reads. This table has 700,000 to 950,000 distinct CDR3 sequences, about 15% appearing once. Turning to this clonotype: Its antigen remains unknown.

The sequencing here drew on PBMCs, mostly from graft donor cells, taken 360 days after TCRalphabeta/CD19-depleted stem cell transplant. The clonotype comes from a male patient aged 10-17 years who had a stem cell transplant for acute lymphoblastic leukemia, so the T cells may come from the graft donor. The chain carries TRBV4-2 and TRBJ2-3; D gene uncertain. CDR3 in amino acids: CASSPVSRTSTDTQYF. The CDR3 coding sequence is TGTGCCAGCAGCCCGGTGTCGAGAACTAGCACAGATACGCAGTATTTT.